The 21 T cell receptor beta chains listed next were all sequenced from one sample in a study of human T cells and chemical hapten exposure. Noted time point: patch test 3, about 24 weeks after DPC sensitization. Indicated treatment: therapeutic diphenylcyclopropenone sensitization with weekly scalp DPC. TCRdb independently ran MiXCR on the RACE reads; one entry per CDR3 protein. The sample gives 210,000 or so distinct CDR3 sequences, around 25% of which show up once; 2% to 2.5% is in the top ten. This material consisted of whole blood, taken in connection with sensitization to the hapten diphenylcyclopropenone (DPC). The receptors shown here come from a middle-aged woman with alopecia areata. Some clones in this sample may be carry-over from other donors' samples.

This chain connects TRBV7-2 to TRBJ2-3, with 8 bases matching TRBD1. Germline CDR1 is SGHTA and CDR2 is FQGNSA. The CDR3 runs 17 residues. The V segment lost 2 bases and the J segment 3 bases; nucleotides outside the gene matches: 10. This chain's CDR3 is CASSLTAQGGGTDTQYF. DNA of the CDR3: TGTGCCAGCAGCTTAACCGCACAGGGGGGAGGTACAGATACGCAGTATTTT.

The chain combines TRBV28 with TRBJ1-2; weak D call: TRBD1 (5 bases). This CDR3 spans 14 amino acids. The V end lost 2 bases, the J end lost 7 bases, and 14 bases lay between the germline ends. Germline V gene lookup returns CDR1 MDHEN and CDR2 SYDVKM. CDR3 protein: CASSLNPGRSGYTF. CDR3 DNA: TGTGCCAGCAGTTTAAATCCAGGGAGGAGTGGCTACACCTTC.

A few counts support this clonotype. The V call is TRBV7-2, the J call TRBJ2-3, with D maybe TRBD2 (5 bases). V shed 8 bases and J shed 1 base, with 16 bases lying between them. This CDR3 has 15 amino acids. Germline V gene data show CDR1 as SGHTA and CDR2 as FQGNSA. DNA for the CDR3: TGTGCCAGCCGGATTCGGGCCGGGGGCACAGATACGCAGTATTTT. Its translation is CASRIRAGGTDTQYF.

The chain links TRBV29-1 to TRBJ1-5; D is unclear. Germline loops: CDR1 SQVTM, CDR2 ANQGSEA. Deletions cut 4 bases from V and 0 bases from J, with 7 bases between. The CDR3 consists of 13 residues. The CDR3 DNA is TGCAGCGTTGGGTTCGGTAGCAATCAGCCCCAGCATTTT. This sequence encodes CSVGFGSNQPQHF.

This clonotype was picked up a small number of times. The rearrangement uses TRBV20-1 and TRBJ1-1; D is unclear. This CDR3 is 13 amino acids long. Trimming pared 6 bases from V and 3 bases from J, leaving 14 bases between. Germline V gene lookup returns CDR1 DFQATT and CDR2 SNEGSKA (reference sequence). This CDR3 is CSAGTLGHTEAFF. CDR3 bases: TGCAGTGCAGGAACTCTCGGACACACTGAAGCTTTCTTT.

This clonotype was seen more than once but under ten times. V and J are TRBV28 and TRBJ2-3, with 11 bases matching TRBD1. CDR3 length: 16 residues. Germline CDR1 reads MDHEN; CDR2 reads SYDVKM. With 4 bases clipped from V and 3 bases from J, the junction kept 6 bases outside the gene matches. CDR3 residues: CASSSQGQGVTDTQYF. The CDR3 DNA reads TGTGCCAGCAGTTCCCAGGGACAGGGGGTTACAGATACGCAGTATTTT.

The V call is TRBV4-1, the J call TRBJ1-2; D is undetermined. The V end lost 0 bases, the J end lost 7 bases, and 15 bases lay between the germline ends. CDR1 and CDR2 (germline): MGHRA, YSYEKL. CDR3 length equals 15 residues. The CDR3, as DNA: TGCGCCAGCAGCCAAGAAAGAACAGTCGTCAGTGGCTACACCTTC. Amino acid sequence: CASSQERTVVSGYTF.

This clonotype was seen repeatedly, ten times or more. The gene calls are TRBV29-1 and TRBJ2-3; 8 nucleotides line up with TRBD1. This CDR3 is 14 amino acids long. Germline lookup yields CDR1 SQVTM and CDR2 ANQGSEA. The ends lost 2 bases at V and 5 bases at J; junction bases unmatched: 6. The CDR3 DNA follows: TGCAGCGTTGAAAATCAGGGGGCCATAGATACGCAGTATTTT. It specifies CSVENQGAIDTQYF.

This clonotype has only a few counts. This rearrangement joins TRBV9 to TRBJ2-5, with 8 bases fitting TRBD2. J lost 7 bases, V lost 3 bases, and 5 bases had no gene match. The germline gives CDR1 SGDLS, CDR2 YYNGEE. The CDR3 is 13 amino acids. The CDR3 DNA sequence: TGTGCCAGCAGCGACGGACTAGCTCGGACCCAGTACTTC. Its protein product is CASSDGLARTQYF.

The chain recombines TRBV28 with TRBJ1-1, with a tentative D call TRBD1 (5 bases). The CDR3 is made up of 13 amino acids. The germline V gene encodes CDR1 MDHEN and CDR2 SYDVKM. Trimming took 8 bases from V and 4 from J, leaving 14 bases between them. CDR3 sequence (DNA): TGTGCCAGCGGGACGTCTGGGGGCACTGAAGCTTTCTTT. Encoded protein: CASGTSGGTEAFF.

This clonotype was seen a handful of times. V and J are TRBV28 and TRBJ2-7; unclear D gene. The CDR3 runs to 11 residues. V was trimmed by 5 bases and J by 7 bases, leaving 9 bases between them. Germline CDR1 is MDHEN and CDR2 is SYDVKM. For the CDR3, the DNA is TGTGCCAGCAGTCCCCGCCAGGAGCAGTACTTC. It specifies CASSPRQEQYF. Together with reference TRBV28 and TRBJ2-7, the CDR3 gives the full variable domain: DVKVTQSSRYLVKRTGEKVFLECVQDMDHENMFWYRQDPGLGLRLIYFSYDVKMKEKGDIPEGYSVSREKKERFSLILESASTNQTSMYLCASSPRQEQYFGPGTRLTVT.

In this sample, this clonotype turned up many times. The chain couples TRBV7-9 to TRBJ1-2; 7 nucleotides match TRBD1. CDR1 and CDR2 from the germline V gene are SEHNR and FQNEAQ (reference sequence). CDR3 length: 16 residues. Germline trimming cut 8 bases from V and 1 base from J; bases unmatched to any gene: 13. The CDR3 is CASDYTGTAFNYGYTF. In nucleotides, the CDR3 is TGTGCCAGCGACTATACCGGGACAGCGTTTAACTATGGCTACACCTTC.

This clonotype was seen a handful of times. The chain joins TRBV24-1 to TRBJ2-3; D gene unclear. Germline CDR1 and CDR2: KGHDR and SFDVKD. The CDR3 is 13 residues long. V was cut by 10 bases and J by 3 bases, with 13 bases left in between. In nucleotides, the CDR3 is TGTGCCACGGCAGGTGCCCTTACAGATACGCAGTATTTT. The encoded protein is CATAGALTDTQYF.

The sample holds a few counts of this clonotype. The genes are TRBV9 and TRBJ2-1; 9 positions agree with TRBD1. The CDR3 consists of 15 residues. Germline assignment: CDR1 SGDLS and CDR2 YYNGEE. Trimming cost V 2 bases and J 6 bases; bases outside gene matches: 6. CDR3 DNA: TGTGCCAGCAGCGTGAGGGGACAGGGAAGCAATGAGCAGTTCTTC. It encodes CASSVRGQGSNEQFF.

As concerns this clonotype: This may come from a read error, since a much larger clone is one base off. V usage is TRBV18 and J usage is TRBJ1-1, with D possibly matching TRBD1 (6 bases). CDR1 is KGHSH, CDR2 LQKENI, per germline. The CDR3 has 13 residues. V was trimmed by 4 bases and J by 7 bases, leaving 13 bases between them. The CDR3 is CASSLQGRNEAFF. The CDR3 bases are TGTGCCAGCTCACTACAGGGAAGGAATGAAGCTTTCTTT.

The chain combines TRBV12-3 or TRBV12-4 with TRBJ2-3, with D possibly matching TRBD1 (6 bases). Trimming stripped 7 bases from V and 2 bases from J, with 22 bases between. The CDR3 has 17 amino acids. Written as DNA, the CDR3 is TGTGCCAGCATCCCCGCGCCAGGGGTGGTCTTCACAGATACGCAGTATTTT. Encoded protein: CASIPAPGVVFTDTQYF.

The chain links TRBV6-2 or TRBV6-3 to TRBJ2-4, with a possible D match to TRBD2 (6 bases). V lost 7 bases and J 1 base, leaving 14 bases between the germline ends. The CDR3 covers 15 residues. Germline loops: CDR1 MNHEY, CDR2 SVGEGT. CDR3 sequence: CASTWGVKAKNIQYF. The CDR3 nucleotides read TGTGCCAGCACCTGGGGGGTTAAGGCCAAAAACATTCAGTACTTC.

CDR3 sequence: CASSGIPGQVTEAFF. DNA for the CDR3: TGTGCCAGCAGTGGAATTCCGGGACAGGTCACTGAAGCTTTCTTT. This chain connects TRBV6-2 or TRBV6-3 to TRBJ1-1; the match to TRBD1 covers 8 bases. The junction had 9 bases not matched to a gene; V was cut back by 5 bases and J by 4 bases. The germline V gene has CDR1 MNHEY and CDR2 SVGEGT. The CDR3 length is 15 residues.

This clonotype was detected only a few times. The chain links TRBV27 to TRBJ2-2, with D perhaps matching TRBD2 (7 bases). Germline loops: CDR1 MNHEY, CDR2 SMNVEV (reference sequence). Trimming took off 7 bases at V and 7 bases at J, with 13 bases between the two ends. This CDR3 contains 13 residues. The CDR3 DNA reads as TGTGCCAGCAAGGGGGGGCTTGACGGGGAGCTGTTTTTT. Its translation is CASKGGLDGELFF.

The table lists this clonotype with a few counts. This rearrangement joins TRBV20-1 to TRBJ1-5; D is ambiguous. Germline assignment: CDR1 DFQATT and CDR2 SNEGSKA (reference sequence). CDR3 length: 12 amino acids. Trimming removed 4 bases from V and 3 bases from J, with 7 bases in between. CDR3 coding DNA: TGCAGTGCTAAACCCTACAATCAGCCCCAGCATTTT. It translates to CSAKPYNQPQHF.

J is TRBJ2-1 and V is TRBV9, with TRBD2 identical over 13 bases. CDR3 length: 15 residues. J gave up 7 bases and V 6 bases, and 7 bases lay outside the gene matches. The germline V gene has CDR1 SGDLS and CDR2 YYNGEE. The CDR3, as DNA: TGTGCCAGCACCCTAGGGACTAGCGGGATGAATGAGCAGTTCTTC. Encoded protein: CASTLGTSGMNEQFF.